The rows below give T cell receptor beta chains drawn from one sample of a study of OX40 agonist ivuxolimab in advanced cancers. The protocol was immunoSEQ multiplex PCR, while the TCRdb copy is restricted to in-frame clones and leaves out a portion. The data show about 15,000 clones, approximately 80% seen once. The starting material was CD4+ or CD8+ T cells sorted from blood, obtained in a trial of the OX40 agonist ivuxolimab. Receptors originate from an adult with an advanced solid tumor such as melanoma, head and neck, liver or kidney cancer. Both conserved end residues are part of each CDR3. D genes are given only for firm matches. Not every row has a clone size; where given, it reads once, few, many or a size class.

>TRBJ1-5|TRBV7-9|-|medium-sized
CASSLVTAYSNQPQHF
TGTGCCAGCAGCTTAGTGACAGCTTATAGCAATCAGCCCCAGCATTTT
>TRBJ2-1|TRBV4-3|TRBD1|-
CASSHGTGDYNEQFF
TGCGCCAGCAGCCACGGGACAGGAGACTACAATGAGCAGTTCTTC
>TRBJ1-1|TRBV5-1|-|-
CASSKDSYMNTEAFF
TGCGCCAGCAGCAAGGACAGCTATATGAACACTGAAGCTTTCTTT
>TRBJ2-2|TRBV7-9|-|-
CASSGLWGRTGELFF
TGTGCCAGCAGCGGTCTATGGGGGCGCACCGGGGAGCTGTTTTTT
>TRBJ1-1|TRBV4-1|-|-
CASSQDSGTREIEAFF
TGCGCCAGCAGCCAAGACTCCGGGACTAGAGAGATAGAAGCTTTCTTT
>TRBJ1-1|TRBV4-3|TRBD1|once
CASSQEWTGSTEAFF
TGCGCCAGCAGCCAAGAATGGACAGGGAGCACTGAAGCTTTCTTT
>TRBJ2-7|TRBV11-1|TRBD2|-
CASSLVRGTSNYEQYF
TGTGCCAGCAGCTTAGTCCGTGGGACTAGCAACTACGAGCAGTACTTC
>TRBJ2-7|TRBV13|TRBD2|-
CASSLGTSGGAGSYEQYF
TGTGCCAGCAGCTTAGGGACTAGCGGGGGGGCCGGGTCCTACGAGCAGTACTTC
>TRBJ2-1|TRBV7-3|-|-
CASSFDGSSYNEQFF
TGTGCCAGCAGCTTTGACGGCAGCTCCTACAATGAGCAGTTCTTC
>TRBJ2-3|TRBV7-9|-|few
CASSPEGVTTDTQYF
TGTGCCAGCAGCCCCGAGGGGGTCACAACAGATACGCAGTATTTT
>TRBJ2-2|TRBV19|-|-
CASSIITGELFF
TGTGCCAGTAGTATAATAACCGGGGAGCTGTTTTTT
>TRBJ1-5|TRBV19|-|few
CASSIGQSNQPQHF
TGTGCCAGTAGTATAGGACAGTCTAATCAGCCCCAGCATTTT
>TRBJ1-1|TRBV27|-|-
CASSPGGGTEAFF
TGTGCCAGCAGTCCGGGCGGAGGGACTGAAGCTTTCTTT
>TRBJ2-7|TRBV7-2|TRBD1|-
CASSSRDRGRGEQYF
TGTGCCAGCAGCTCCCGGGACAGGGGAAGAGGCGAGCAGTACTTC
>TRBJ2-5|TRBV6-1|TRBD2|-
CASSEAGVRQETQYF
TGTGCCAGCAGTGAGGCGGGGGTCCGACAAGAGACCCAGTACTTC
>TRBJ2-7|TRBV7-9|TRBD1|-
CASSPRDRGAYEQYF
TGTGCCAGCAGCCCCCGGGACAGGGGAGCCTACGAGCAGTACTTC
>TRBJ2-7|TRBV11-2|-|-
CASSSPAGHIRYEQYF
TGTGCCAGCAGCTCGCCCGCGGGACACATTCGGTACGAGCAGTACTTC
>TRBJ2-5|TRBV9|TRBD2|once
CASSVTSGGQETQYF
TGTGCCAGCAGCGTAACTAGCGGGGGACAAGAGACCCAGTACTTC
>TRBJ2-2|TRBV11-2|-|-
CASSWDTNTGELFF
TGTGCCAGCAGCTGGGACACGAACACCGGGGAGCTGTTTTTT
>TRBJ2-6|TRBV7-9|-|-
CASSLSRLDSGANVLTF
TGTGCCAGCAGCTTATCGCGCTTGGACTCTGGGGCCAACGTCCTGACTTTC
>TRBJ1-3|TRBV9|TRBD1|few
CASSVDRGSSGNTIYF
TGTGCCAGCAGCGTAGACAGGGGCTCCTCTGGAAACACCATATATTTT
>TRBJ1-2|TRBV7-9|-|-
CASSLDGNVYGYTF
TGTGCCAGCAGCTTAGACGGCAATGTCTATGGCTACACCTTC
>TRBJ1-2|TRBV11-2|-|-
CASSPRGSLNYGYTF
TGTGCCAGCAGCCCCCGGGGCAGCCTTAACTATGGCTACACCTTC
>TRBJ1-2|TRBV5-5|-|-
CASSLEGNYGYTF
TGTGCCAGCAGCTTGGAGGGGAACTATGGCTACACCTTC